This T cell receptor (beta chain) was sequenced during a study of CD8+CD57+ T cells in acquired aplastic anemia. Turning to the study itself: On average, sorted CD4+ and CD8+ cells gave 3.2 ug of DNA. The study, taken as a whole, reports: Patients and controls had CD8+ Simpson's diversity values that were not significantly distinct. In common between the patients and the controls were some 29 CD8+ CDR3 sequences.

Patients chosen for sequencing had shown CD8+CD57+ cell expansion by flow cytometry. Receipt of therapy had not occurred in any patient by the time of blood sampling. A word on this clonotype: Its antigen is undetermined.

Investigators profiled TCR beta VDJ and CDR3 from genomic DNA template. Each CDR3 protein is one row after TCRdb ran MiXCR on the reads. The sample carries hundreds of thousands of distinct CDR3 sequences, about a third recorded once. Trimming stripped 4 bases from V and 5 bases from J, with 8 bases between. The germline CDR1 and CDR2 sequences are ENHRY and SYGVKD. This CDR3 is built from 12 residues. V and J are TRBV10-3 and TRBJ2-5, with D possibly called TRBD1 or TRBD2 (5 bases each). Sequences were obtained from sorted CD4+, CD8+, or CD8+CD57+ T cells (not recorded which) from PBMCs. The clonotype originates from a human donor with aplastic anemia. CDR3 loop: CAISAWGETQYF. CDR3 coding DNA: TGTGCCATCAGTGCGTGGGGGGAGACCCAGTACTTC.